The clone carrying this TCR beta chain was seen a few times. Antigen specificity is unknown. The record originates from a study of T cells after yellow fever vaccination. Findings and limits, study-wide: Contamination by abundant bulk-population clonotypes could be present in FACS-sorted repertoires. Once the booster was given, most primary-vaccination clones reappeared, at just under 98% for CD4 and 88% for CD8. Weaker overall, the secondary response nonetheless peaked faster (day 5 versus 15).

TCRdb ran MiXCR on the 5' RACE reads and lists one entry per CDR3 protein. The sample lists under 550,000 distinct CDR3 sequences; roughly a fifth were seen once. The germline V gene encodes CDR1 MGHDK and CDR2 SYGVNS. The V gene lost 1 base and the J gene lost 3 bases, with 9 bases spanning the gap. This CDR3 spans 14 amino acids. This receptor was identified in a young man who received the YFV17D yellow fever vaccine. This rearrangement joins TRBV25-1 to TRBJ1-1; the D is unclear. The sample consisted of PBMCs, taken 21 days after the first yellow fever vaccination. CDR3 DNA: TGTGCCAGCAGTGAATCTCGGGGTGACACTGAAGCTTTCTTT. It translates to CASSESRGDTEAFF.